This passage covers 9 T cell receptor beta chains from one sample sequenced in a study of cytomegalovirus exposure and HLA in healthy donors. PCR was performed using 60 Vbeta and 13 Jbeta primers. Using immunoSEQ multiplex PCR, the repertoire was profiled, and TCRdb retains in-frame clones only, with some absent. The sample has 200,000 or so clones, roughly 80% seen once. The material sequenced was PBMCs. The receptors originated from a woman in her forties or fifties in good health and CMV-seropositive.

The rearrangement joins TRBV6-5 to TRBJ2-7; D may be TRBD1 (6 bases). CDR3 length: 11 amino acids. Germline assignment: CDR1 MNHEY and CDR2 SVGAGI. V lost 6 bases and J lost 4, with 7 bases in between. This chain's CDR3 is CASRQGYEQYF. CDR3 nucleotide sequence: TGTGCCAGCAGACAGGGATACGAGCAGTACTTC.

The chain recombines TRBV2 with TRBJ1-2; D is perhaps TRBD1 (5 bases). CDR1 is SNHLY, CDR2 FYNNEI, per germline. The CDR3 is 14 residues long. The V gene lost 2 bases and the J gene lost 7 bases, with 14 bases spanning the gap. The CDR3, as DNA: TGTGCCAGCAGTGAAAGAAGGGGATCGGTTGGCTACACCTTC. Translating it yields CASSERRGSVGYTF.

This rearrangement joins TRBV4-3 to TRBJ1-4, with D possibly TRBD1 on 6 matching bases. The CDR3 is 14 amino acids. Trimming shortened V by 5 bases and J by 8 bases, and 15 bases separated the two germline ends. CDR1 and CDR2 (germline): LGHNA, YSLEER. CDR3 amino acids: CASSEQHRAEKLFF. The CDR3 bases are TGCGCCAGCAGCGAGCAGCACAGGGCCGAAAAACTGTTTTTT.

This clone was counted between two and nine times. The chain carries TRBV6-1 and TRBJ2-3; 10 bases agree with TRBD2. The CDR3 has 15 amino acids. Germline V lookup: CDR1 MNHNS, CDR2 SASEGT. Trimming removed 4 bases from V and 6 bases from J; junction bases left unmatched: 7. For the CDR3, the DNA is TGTGCCAGCAGTGCGACTAGCGGGCTGCGGGATACGCAGTATTTT. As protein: CASSATSGLRDTQYF.

The CDR3 DNA reads as TGTGCCAGCCGGAGCTATCTTGTATCCACAGATACGCAGTATTTT. This gives the protein CASRSYLVSTDTQYF. The V and J genes are TRBV6-5 and TRBJ2-3; D is unclear. CDR1 and CDR2 from the germline V gene are MNHEY and SVGAGI. The CDR3 extends over 15 amino acids. Trimming stripped 8 bases from V and 2 bases from J, with 17 bases between.

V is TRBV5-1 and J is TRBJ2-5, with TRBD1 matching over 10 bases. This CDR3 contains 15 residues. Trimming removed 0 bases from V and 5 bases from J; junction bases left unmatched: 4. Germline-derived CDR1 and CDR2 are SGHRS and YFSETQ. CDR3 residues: CASSLATGGRETQYF. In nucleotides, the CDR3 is TGCGCCAGCAGCTTGGCGACAGGGGGCCGGGAGACCCAGTACTTC.

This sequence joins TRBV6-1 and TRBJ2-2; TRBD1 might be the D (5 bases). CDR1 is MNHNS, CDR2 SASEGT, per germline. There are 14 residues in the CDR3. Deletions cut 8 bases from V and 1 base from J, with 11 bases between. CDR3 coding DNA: TGTGCCAGCCCCCCCACAGGGAACACCGGGGAGCTGTTTTTT. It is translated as CASPPTGNTGELFF.

The CDR3 reads CASSRAVGSDGYTF. The CDR3 DNA reads TGTGCCAGCAGTCGCGCCGTAGGGAGTGATGGCTACACCTTC. The rearrangement links TRBV28 to TRBJ1-2; D is ambiguous. CDR1 MDHEN and CDR2 SYDVKM come from the germline V gene. The CDR3 is 14 residues long. The ends were cut back, 5 bases at V and 6 bases at J, with 16 bases in the middle.

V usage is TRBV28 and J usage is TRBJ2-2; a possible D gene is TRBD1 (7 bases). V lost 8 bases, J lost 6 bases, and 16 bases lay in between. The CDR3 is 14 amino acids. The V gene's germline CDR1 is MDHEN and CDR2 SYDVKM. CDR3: CASGGTVYSGELFF. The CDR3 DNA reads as TGTGCCAGCGGCGGGACAGTGTATTCCGGGGAGCTGTTTTTT.